This T cell receptor (beta chain) emerged from a study of T cells in women clearing cervical HPV infection. Study-level background: Case blood was drawn when the lesion was first found; control blood after infection became undetectable.

Notes on this clone: The read stops 3 residues short of the end of the CDR3; the missing end is completed from the germline J gene.

The CDR3 sequence is 12 residues long. Germline CDR1 MNHEY, CDR2 SVGEGT. V was trimmed by 6 bases and J by 7 bases, leaving 12 bases between them. HPV was found by MY09/MY11 PCR and dot-blot genotyping. Genomic DNA, averaging approximately 1,300 ng per sample, yielded TCR beta CDR3 via immunoSEQ. TCRdb's copy holds only in-frame clones and misses some; the assay was immunoSEQ multiplex PCR. Recorded for this sample: 25,000 to 35,000 clones. The TCR sequence derives from a woman aged 18 to 75 with a cervical HPV16 infection that either progressed to CIN3+ or cleared (not recorded which). The sequencing sample was made of blood buffy coat. The rearrangement uses TRBV6-2 or TRBV6-3 and TRBJ1-1, with a tentative D call TRBD1 (6 bases). This CDR3 is CASRSGTFEAFF. CDR3 bases read: TGTGCCAGCAGATCGGGGACATTTGAA.